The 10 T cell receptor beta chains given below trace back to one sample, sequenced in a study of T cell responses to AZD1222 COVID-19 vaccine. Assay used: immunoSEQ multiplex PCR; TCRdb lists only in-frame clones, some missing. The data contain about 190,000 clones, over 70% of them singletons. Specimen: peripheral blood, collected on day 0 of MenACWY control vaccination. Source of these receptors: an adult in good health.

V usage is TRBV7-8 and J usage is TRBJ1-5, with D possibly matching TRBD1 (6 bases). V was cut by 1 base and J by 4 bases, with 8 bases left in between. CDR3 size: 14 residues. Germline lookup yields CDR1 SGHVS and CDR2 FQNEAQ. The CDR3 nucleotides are TGTGCCAGCAGCTTAGGCCAGGGGAATCAGCCCCAGCATTTT. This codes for CASSLGQGNQPQHF.

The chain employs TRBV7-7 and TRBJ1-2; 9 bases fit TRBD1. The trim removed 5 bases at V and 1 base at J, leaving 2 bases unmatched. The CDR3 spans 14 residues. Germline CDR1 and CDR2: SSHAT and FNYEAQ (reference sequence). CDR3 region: CASSLGQGNYGYTF. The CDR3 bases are TGTGCCAGCAGCCTGGGACAGGGTAACTATGGCTACACCTTC.

The CDR3 nucleotides are TGTGCCAGCAGCAAGGGACAGCGGTGGAGGGTCGAGCAGTACTTC. Translation: CASSKGQRWRVEQYF. The V and J genes are TRBV5-6 and TRBJ2-7, with D possibly matching TRBD1 (7 bases). The CDR3 consists of 15 residues. Trimming took off 4 bases at V and 6 bases at J, with 20 bases between the two ends. Germline loops: CDR1 SGHDT, CDR2 YYEEEE.

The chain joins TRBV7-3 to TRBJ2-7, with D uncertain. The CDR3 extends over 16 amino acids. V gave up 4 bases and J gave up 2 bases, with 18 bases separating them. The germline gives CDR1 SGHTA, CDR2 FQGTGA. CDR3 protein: CASSSTPGPDPYEQYF. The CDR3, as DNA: TGTGCCAGCAGCTCGACACCGGGCCCTGATCCCTACGAGCAGTACTTC.

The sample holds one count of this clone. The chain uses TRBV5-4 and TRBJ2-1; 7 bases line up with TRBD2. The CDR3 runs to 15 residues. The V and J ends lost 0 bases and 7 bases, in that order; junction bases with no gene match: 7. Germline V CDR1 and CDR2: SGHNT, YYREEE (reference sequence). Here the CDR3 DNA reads TGTGCCAGCAGCTTGGTCGGGGGGTCATGGAATGAGCAGTTCTTC. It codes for CASSLVGGSWNEQFF.

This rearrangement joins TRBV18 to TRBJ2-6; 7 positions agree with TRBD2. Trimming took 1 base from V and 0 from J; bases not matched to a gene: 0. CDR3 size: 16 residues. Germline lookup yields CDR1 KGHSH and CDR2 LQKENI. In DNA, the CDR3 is TGTGCCAGCTCACCACGGGAGGGCTCTGGGGCCAACGTCCTGACTTTC. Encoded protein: CASSPREGSGANVLTF.

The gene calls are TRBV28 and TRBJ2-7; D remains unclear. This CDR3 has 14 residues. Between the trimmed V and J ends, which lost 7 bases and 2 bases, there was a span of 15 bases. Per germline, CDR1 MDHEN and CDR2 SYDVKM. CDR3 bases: TGTGCCAGCAAATCCTTAAATCTACCCTACGAGCAGTACTTC. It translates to CASKSLNLPYEQYF.

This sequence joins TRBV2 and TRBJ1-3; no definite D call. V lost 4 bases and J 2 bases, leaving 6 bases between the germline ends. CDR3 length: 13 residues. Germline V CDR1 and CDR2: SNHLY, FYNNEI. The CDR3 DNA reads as TGTGCCAGCAGTGTGGGTCCTGGAAACACCATATATTTT. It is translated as CASSVGPGNTIYF.

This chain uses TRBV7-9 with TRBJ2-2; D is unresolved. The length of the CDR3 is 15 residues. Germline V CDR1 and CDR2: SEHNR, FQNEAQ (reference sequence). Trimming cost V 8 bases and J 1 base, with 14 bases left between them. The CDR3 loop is CASDPDSLNTGELFF. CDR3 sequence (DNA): TGTGCCAGCGATCCCGACTCCTTGAACACCGGGGAGCTGTTTTTT. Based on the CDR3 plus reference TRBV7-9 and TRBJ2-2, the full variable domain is DTGVSQNPRHKITKRGQNVTFRCDPISEHNRLYWYRQTLGQGPEFLTYFQNEAQLEKSRLLSDRFSAERPKGSFSTLEIQRTEQGDSAMYLCASDPDSLNTGELFFGEGSRLTVL.

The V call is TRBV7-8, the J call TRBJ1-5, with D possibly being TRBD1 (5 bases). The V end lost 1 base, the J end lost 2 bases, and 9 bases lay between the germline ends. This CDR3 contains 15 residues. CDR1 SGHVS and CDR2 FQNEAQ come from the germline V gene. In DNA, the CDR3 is TGTGCCAGCAGCTTAGGACGGGGGGGCAATCAGCCCCAGCATTTT. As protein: CASSLGRGGNQPQHF.